The 6 T cell receptor beta chains in this list originate from one sample, sequenced in a study of OX40 agonist ivuxolimab in advanced cancers. Sequenced by immunoSEQ multiplex PCR; TCRdb stores in-frame clones only, minus some. The table lists some 60,000 clones, roughly 84% of them singletons, with over 2% in the top ten. The sequenced sample was CD4+ or CD8+ T cells sorted from blood, obtained in a trial of the OX40 agonist ivuxolimab. The receptor set was obtained from an adult with an advanced solid tumor such as melanoma, head and neck, liver or kidney cancer.

The chain couples TRBV5-1 to TRBJ2-3; 10 bases match TRBD2. The CDR3 runs 16 residues. In germline, CDR1 is SGHRS, CDR2 YFSETQ. With V trimmed by 4 bases and J by 2 bases, 7 bases remained unmatched. The CDR3: CASSPRLAGNTDTQYF. In DNA form, the CDR3 reads TGCGCCAGCAGCCCGAGACTAGCGGGCAACACAGATACGCAGTATTTT.

The chain has TRBV6-6 and TRBJ1-5, with D hard to call. This CDR3 region has 14 residues. The V end was cut by 2 bases, the J end by 11 bases, with 16 bases between. Germline V gene lookup returns CDR1 MNHNY and CDR2 SVGAGI (reference sequence). CDR3 protein: CASSYRRSNPAQHF. DNA of the CDR3: TGTGCCAGCAGTTACAGACGGTCCAATCCAGCCCAGCATTTT.

J is TRBJ2-3 and V is TRBV4-2; D unclear. With 1 base removed from V and 1 base from J, the gap between germline ends came to 12 bases. The germline gives CDR1 LGHNA, CDR2 YNFKEQ. CDR3 length: 16 residues. CDR3 nucleotides: TGTGCCAGCAGCCAAGTATCGGCAGTTGGCACAGATACGCAGTATTTT. It specifies CASSQVSAVGTDTQYF.

This clone was observed a few times. The CDR3 does not end in the conserved phenylalanine or tryptophan, so this is likely a read error. Because the CDR3's place on the DNA is in doubt, the DNA is left out and the CDR3 is given as listed by TCRdb. J is TRBJ2-7 and V is TRBV10-1; the table assigns TRBD1, which was not confirmed against the DNA. CDR1 is WNHNN, CDR2 SYGVQD, per germline (reference sequence). Ends included, the CDR3 has 10 residues. CDR3 protein: CASRIMTGRC.

V gene TRBV30 combines with J gene TRBJ2-1; D unclear. The V end was cut by 5 bases, the J end by 8 bases, with 13 bases between. The CDR3 runs 12 residues. Looked up from germline, CDR1 is GTSNPN and CDR2 is SVGIG (reference sequence). The CDR3 sequence: CAWSLLSHEQFF. The CDR3 DNA follows: TGTGCCTGGTCCCTCTTATCTCATGAGCAGTTCTTC.

This chain joins TRBV11-2 and TRBJ2-5, with TRBD2 as a possible D gene (5 bases). Germline V gene lookup returns CDR1 SGHAT and CDR2 FQNNGV. V dropped 5 bases and J dropped 3 bases, with 10 bases sitting between them. The CDR3 covers 13 residues. The CDR3 DNA reads TGTGCCAGCAGCCCGATGGGAGAAGAGACCCAGTACTTC. Translated, it gives CASSPMGEETQYF.